This TCR beta chain was sequenced for a study of blood T cells in healthy people across ages. The germline V gene has CDR1 SEHNR and CDR2 FQNEAQ (reference sequence). CDR3 size: 13 residues. The V gene lost 5 bases and the J gene lost 13 bases, with 18 bases spanning the gap. This clonotype has a single count. The antigen is undetermined. Study findings and constraints: Diversity of TCR beta per million T cells declined in a roughly linear way with age. The long-lived group displayed more naive CD4+ cells, plus higher diversity, than the aged donors did.

Combining a sample-barcoded 5' primer with a J-beta primer mix, a second PCR ran for about 7 to 11 cycles. A 12-random-nucleotide template-switch adaptor tagged each cDNA molecule. Every sample returned 2.5 million or more CDR3-containing paired-end reads. Via MiXCR, TCRdb re-called the 5' RACE reads, giving one row per CDR3 protein. This table holds more than 1 million distinct CDR3 sequences, 45% found once. This receptor was taken from a woman in her sixties or seventies in good health. V and J are TRBV7-9 and TRBJ2-1; D gene unclear. The sequencing sample was made of blood. The CDR3 region has the DNA TGTGCCAGCAGCCTCAACACCCAAGAGACCCAGTTCTTC. It translates to CASSLNTQETQFF.